The entry below describes one T cell receptor (beta chain). Sequencing used immunoSEQ multiplex PCR; TCRdb keeps in-frame clones, though not all of them. The data contain 50,000 to 80,000 clones, almost 85% of them singletons. J was trimmed by 7 bases and V by 5 bases; bases with no gene match: 8. Looked up from germline, CDR1 is LNHDA and CDR2 is SQIVND (reference sequence). The CDR3 is made up of 14 amino acids. The sample comes from a study of OX40 agonist ivuxolimab in advanced cancers. Study-level information: An anti-OX40 (CD134) antibody with agonistic activity, ivuxolimab, was administered to patients.

The sequenced sample was CD4+ or CD8+ T cells sorted from blood, obtained in a trial of the OX40 agonist ivuxolimab. This receptor was identified in an adult with an advanced solid tumor such as melanoma, head and neck, liver or kidney cancer. The V call is TRBV19, the J call TRBJ1-5, with 7 bases fitting TRBD1. The CDR3 loop reads CASSDRERDQPQHF. The CDR3 DNA follows: TGTGCCAGTAGTGACAGGGAGCGGGACCAGCCCCAGCATTTT.